This TCR beta chain emerged from a study of CD8+CD57+ T cells in acquired aplastic anemia. The study's findings and limits: Nearly 30 was the count of CD8+ CDR3 sequences that patients shared with controls.

With regard to this clonotype: The target antigen is unknown.

For sequencing, patients were chosen who had shown expansion of CD8+CD57+ cells by flow cytometry. The CDR3 has 18 residues. The germline gives CDR1 LNHNV, CDR2 YYDKDF (reference sequence). The V gene end was trimmed by 3 bases and the J gene end by 7 bases; junction bases not matched to a gene: 15. Genomic DNA templated the TCR beta VDJ and CDR3 profiling. TCRdb re-derived calls from the reads in MiXCR, one entry per CDR3 protein. This sample has about 200,000 distinct CDR3 sequences, with more than 55% found just once. The chain uses TRBV15 and TRBJ2-1; 10 bases are a match to TRBD2. The sequencing sample was made of sorted CD4+, CD8+, or CD8+CD57+ T cells (not recorded which) from PBMCs. The source is a human donor with aplastic anemia. The CDR3 here is CATSSSRSGLASRNEQFF. CDR3 DNA: TGTGCCACCAGCAGCTCCAGGTCGGGACTAGCGAGTAGGAATGAGCAGTTCTTC.